This TCR beta chain stems from a study of CD8+CD57+ T cells in acquired aplastic anemia. Across the whole study: Across the sorted CD4+ and CD8+ cells, DNA amounts averaged approximately 3.1 ug. Healthy donors yielded some 9.9 million CD4+ cell reads on average.

This clonotype has ten or more counts. The study profiled TCR beta VDJ and CDR3 using genomic DNA as template. TCRdb reanalysed the reads using MiXCR and keeps one entry per CDR3 protein. The top ten clones hold approximately 3.8% of a sample with 400,000 to 450,000 distinct CDR3 sequences, approximately 70% of them seen once. Germline trimming cut 0 bases from V and 7 bases from J; bases unmatched to any gene: 13. CDR3 size: 17 residues. CDR1 LGHNA and CDR2 YSLEER come from the germline V gene. The sample was sorted CD4+, CD8+, or CD8+CD57+ T cells (not recorded which) from PBMCs. The source of this sequence is a human donor in good health, serving as a control. The chain joins TRBV4-3 to TRBJ2-7; 9 positions agree with TRBD2. As DNA, the CDR3 is TGCGCCAGCAGCCAAGACTACGGAAGCGGGGGGAGGGGGGAGCAGTACTTC. Amino acid sequence: CASSQDYGSGGRGEQYF.